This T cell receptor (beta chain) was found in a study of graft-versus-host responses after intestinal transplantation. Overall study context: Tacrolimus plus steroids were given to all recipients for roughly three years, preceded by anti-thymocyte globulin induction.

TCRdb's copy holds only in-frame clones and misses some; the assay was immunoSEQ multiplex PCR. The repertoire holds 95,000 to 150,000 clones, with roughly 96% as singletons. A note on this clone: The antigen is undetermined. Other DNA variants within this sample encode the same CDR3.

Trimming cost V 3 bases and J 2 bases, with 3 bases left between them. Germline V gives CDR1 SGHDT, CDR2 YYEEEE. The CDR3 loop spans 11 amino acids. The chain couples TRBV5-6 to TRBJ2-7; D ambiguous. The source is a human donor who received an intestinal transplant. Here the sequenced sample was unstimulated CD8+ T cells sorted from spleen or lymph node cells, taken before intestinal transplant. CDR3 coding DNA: TGTGCCAGCAGCTCAACCTACGAGCAGTACTTC. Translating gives CASSSTYEQYF.